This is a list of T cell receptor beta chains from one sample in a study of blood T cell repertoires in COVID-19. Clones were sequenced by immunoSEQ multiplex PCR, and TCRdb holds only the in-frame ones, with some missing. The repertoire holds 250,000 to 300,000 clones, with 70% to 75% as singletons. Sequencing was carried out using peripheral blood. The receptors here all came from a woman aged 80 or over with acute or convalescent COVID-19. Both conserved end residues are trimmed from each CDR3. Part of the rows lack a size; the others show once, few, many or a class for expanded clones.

CDR3 protein: ASSQNLALAYNEQF
V gene: TRBV18
clone size: NA

CDR3 protein: ASSLGGYSYNEQF
V gene: TRBV11-2
clone size: few

CDR3 protein: ASRSTGQAYNEQF
V gene: TRBV5-1
clone size: few

CDR3 protein: ASSEQGNTEAF
V gene: TRBV25-1
clone size: NA

CDR3 protein: ASSGGTGSGNSPLH
V gene: TRBV5-4
clone size: NA

CDR3 protein: AWAGQAQETQY
V gene: TRBV30
clone size: NA

CDR3 protein: ASSLESGRGETQY
V gene: TRBV5-5
clone size: NA

CDR3 protein: ASSAPGLAGNNEQF
V gene: TRBV10-1
clone size: NA

CDR3 protein: ASSLGGGPRAEAF
V gene: TRBV27
clone size: NA

CDR3 protein: ASSLAGIETQY
V gene: TRBV6-5
clone size: NA

CDR3 protein: ASSARGGPFATNEKLF
V gene: TRBV6-1
clone size: once

CDR3 protein: ASSKEAGAPNYGYT
V gene: TRBV21-1
clone size: NA

CDR3 protein: ASSPGLVAPDTQY
V gene: TRBV3-1/TRBV3-2
clone size: NA

CDR3 protein: ASTVQGLYGYT
V gene: TRBV7-9
clone size: NA

CDR3 protein: SVAGHRTDTQY
V gene: TRBV29-1
clone size: few

CDR3 protein: ASSRRTGRETGELF
V gene: TRBV5-6
clone size: NA

CDR3 protein: ASSLAGAGTNYGYT
V gene: TRBV5-6
clone size: NA

CDR3 protein: ASSQEGQRDQPQH
V gene: TRBV4-1
clone size: NA

CDR3 protein: ASTPPGQGIYGYT
V gene: TRBV19
clone size: many

CDR3 protein: ASSIEGASGTNTGELF
V gene: TRBV19
clone size: NA

CDR3 protein: SVQGGVGASGSYEQY
V gene: TRBV29-1
clone size: NA

CDR3 protein: ASSFNRDSARLF
V gene: TRBV5-1
clone size: NA

CDR3 protein: ASSQGQGLMQPQH
V gene: TRBV2
clone size: NA

CDR3 protein: ASSSPGGRGVTYNEQF
V gene: TRBV7-9
clone size: NA

CDR3 protein: ASRRTGSTYGYT
V gene: TRBV6-5
clone size: NA

CDR3 protein: ASSLDGGLGEKLF
V gene: TRBV7-9
clone size: NA

CDR3 protein: ATGRGYGYT
V gene: TRBV27
clone size: NA

CDR3 protein: ASSLDRVNEQF
V gene: TRBV7-7
clone size: NA

CDR3 protein: ASSLAGAGEKGKY
V gene: TRBV5-1
clone size: NA

CDR3 protein: ASSYAGGQETQY
V gene: TRBV6-5
clone size: NA

CDR3 protein: ASSYRGLGNTEAF
V gene: TRBV6-5
clone size: few

CDR3 protein: ASSGPGRTYNEQF
V gene: TRBV7-6
clone size: NA

CDR3 protein: ASSISTDYTQY
V gene: TRBV19
clone size: NA

CDR3 protein: ASSELTNTEAF
V gene: TRBV25-1
clone size: NA

CDR3 protein: ASSYRDRGRETQY
V gene: TRBV11-2
clone size: few

CDR3 protein: ASRSGRRNNEQF
V gene: TRBV6-5
clone size: NA

CDR3 protein: ASSDCSGGGCNQPQH
V gene: TRBV10-1
clone size: NA

CDR3 protein: AISEVGVAGEQY
V gene: TRBV10-3
clone size: NA

CDR3 protein: ASSYQGLNIGGYT
V gene: TRBV6-5
clone size: once

CDR3 protein: ASSQDSRSGNTIY
V gene: TRBV3-1/TRBV3-2
clone size: NA

CDR3 protein: ASSYYSPDRGRDQPQH
V gene: TRBV6-2/TRBV6-3
clone size: NA

CDR3 protein: ASSSGGVHSGNTIY
V gene: TRBV11-1
clone size: NA

CDR3 protein: ASSLDRLAQY
V gene: TRBV7-2
clone size: NA

CDR3 protein: AWGESDTQY
V gene: TRBV30
clone size: once

CDR3 protein: ASSLQGLNSPLH
V gene: TRBV5-6
clone size: NA

CDR3 protein: ASSLGQRNTEAF
V gene: TRBV5-4
clone size: few

CDR3 protein: ASSLSVRASNQPQH
V gene: TRBV7-6
clone size: once

CDR3 protein: ASSLGLAELYQETQY
V gene: TRBV7-9
clone size: NA

CDR3 protein: ASSQVSSGGRADTQY
V gene: TRBV3-1/TRBV3-2
clone size: NA

CDR3 protein: ASSYSDRAVGYT
V gene: TRBV6-5
clone size: NA

CDR3 protein: ASSLGLAVNTGELF
V gene: TRBV5-1
clone size: NA

CDR3 protein: AMSPGRNSPLH
V gene: TRBV28
clone size: NA

CDR3 protein: ASSRKMNTEAF
V gene: TRBV12-3/TRBV12-4
clone size: NA

CDR3 protein: ASSFRTSGRAEQF
V gene: TRBV5-4
clone size: NA

CDR3 protein: ASSPGVGNTIY
V gene: TRBV9
clone size: NA